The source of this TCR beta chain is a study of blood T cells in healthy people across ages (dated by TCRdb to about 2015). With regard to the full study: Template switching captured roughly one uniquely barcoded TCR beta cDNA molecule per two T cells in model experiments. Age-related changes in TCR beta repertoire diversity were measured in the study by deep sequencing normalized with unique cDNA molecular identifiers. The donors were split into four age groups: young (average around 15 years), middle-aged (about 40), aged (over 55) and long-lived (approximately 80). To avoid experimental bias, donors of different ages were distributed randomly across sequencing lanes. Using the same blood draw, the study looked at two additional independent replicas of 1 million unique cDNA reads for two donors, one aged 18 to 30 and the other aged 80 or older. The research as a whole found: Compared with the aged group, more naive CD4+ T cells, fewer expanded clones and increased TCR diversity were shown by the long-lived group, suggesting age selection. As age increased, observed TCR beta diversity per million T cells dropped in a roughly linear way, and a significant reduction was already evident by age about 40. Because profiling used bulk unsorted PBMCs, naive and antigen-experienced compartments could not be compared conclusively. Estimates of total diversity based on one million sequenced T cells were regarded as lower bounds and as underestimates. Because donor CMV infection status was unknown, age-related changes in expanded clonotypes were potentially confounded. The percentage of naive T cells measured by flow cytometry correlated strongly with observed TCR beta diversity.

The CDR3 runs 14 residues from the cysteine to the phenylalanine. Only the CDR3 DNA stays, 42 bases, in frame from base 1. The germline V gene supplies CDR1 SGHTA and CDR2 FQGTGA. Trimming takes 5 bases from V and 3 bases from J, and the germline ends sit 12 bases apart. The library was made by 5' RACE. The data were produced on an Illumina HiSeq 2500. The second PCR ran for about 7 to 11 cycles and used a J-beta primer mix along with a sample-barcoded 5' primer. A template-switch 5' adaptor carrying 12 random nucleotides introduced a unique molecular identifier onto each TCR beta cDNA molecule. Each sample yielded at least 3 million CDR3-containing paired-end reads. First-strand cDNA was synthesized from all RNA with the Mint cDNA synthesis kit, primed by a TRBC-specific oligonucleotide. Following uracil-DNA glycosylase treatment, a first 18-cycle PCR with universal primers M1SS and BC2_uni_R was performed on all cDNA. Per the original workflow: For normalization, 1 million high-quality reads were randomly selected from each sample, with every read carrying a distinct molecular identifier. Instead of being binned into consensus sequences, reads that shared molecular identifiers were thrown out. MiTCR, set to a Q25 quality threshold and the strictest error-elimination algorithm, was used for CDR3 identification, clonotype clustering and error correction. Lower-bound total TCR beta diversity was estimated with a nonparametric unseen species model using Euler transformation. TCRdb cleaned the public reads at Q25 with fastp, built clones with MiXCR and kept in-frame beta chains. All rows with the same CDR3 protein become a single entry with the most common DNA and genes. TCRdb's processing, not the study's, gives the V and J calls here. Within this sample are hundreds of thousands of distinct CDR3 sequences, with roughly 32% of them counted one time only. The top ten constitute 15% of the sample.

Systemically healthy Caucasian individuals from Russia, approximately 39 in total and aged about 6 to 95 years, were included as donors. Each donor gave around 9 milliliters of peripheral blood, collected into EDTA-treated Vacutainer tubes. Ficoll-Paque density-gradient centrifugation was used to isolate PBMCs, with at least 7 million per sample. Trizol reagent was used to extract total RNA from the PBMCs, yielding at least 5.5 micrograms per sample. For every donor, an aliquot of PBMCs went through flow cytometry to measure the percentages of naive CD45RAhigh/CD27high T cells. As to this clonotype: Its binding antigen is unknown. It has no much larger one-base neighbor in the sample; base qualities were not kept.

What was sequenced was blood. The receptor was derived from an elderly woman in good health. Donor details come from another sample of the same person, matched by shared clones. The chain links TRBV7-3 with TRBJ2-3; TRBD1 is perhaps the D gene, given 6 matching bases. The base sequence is TGTGCCAGCAGCCCCGCGAGGGGGACAGATACGCAGTATTTT. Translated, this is CASSPARGTDTQYF. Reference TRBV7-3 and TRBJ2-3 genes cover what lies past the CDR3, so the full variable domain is GAGVSQTPSNKVTEKGKYVELRCDPISGHTALYWYRQSLGQGPEFLIYFQGTGAADDSGLPNDRFFAVRPEGSVSTLKIQRTERGDSAVYLCASSPARGTDTQYFGPGTRLTVL.